Reported below is one T cell receptor beta chain. What it recognizes is unknown. Trimming removed 4 bases from V and 3 bases from J, with 7 bases in between. The CDR3 consists of 11 residues. The germline V gene encodes CDR1 DFQATT and CDR2 SNEGSKA (reference sequence). The data are from a study of CD8 T cells in ankylosing spondylitis. Study outcomes and limitations: Matched ankylosing spondylitis synovial fluid reportedly contained a significantly enriched population of disease-linked clones. Ankylosing spondylitis blood appeared to be characterized by a TCR beta motif of 8 or 9 highly homologous variants. Disease-linked clones were CD8+ and relatively rare in peripheral blood.

The TCR beta libraries were generated through quantitative 5'-RACE incorporating molecular barcodes. Each CDR3 protein gets one entry after TCRdb re-called the 5' RACE reads with MiXCR. The sample consists of some 240,000 distinct CDR3 sequences, over 15% of them appearing once. The sequence derives from a male donor with ankylosing spondylitis or in good health (not recorded which). The chain joins TRBV20-1 to TRBJ2-7; the D is unclear. The sequencing input was blood, either unsorted or a sorted T cell fraction (not recorded which). CDR3 amino acids: CSAKDVYEQYF. CDR3 DNA: TGCAGTGCTAAGGACGTCTACGAGCAGTACTTC.